A selection of T cell receptor beta chains follows, all from one sample in a study of cytomegalovirus exposure and HLA in healthy donors. Produced via immunoSEQ multiplex PCR; TCRdb's table is partial and in-frame only. Here the sample spans some 130,000 clones, around 79% being singletons. What was sequenced was PBMCs. Receptors originate from a man aged 40-49 years in good health and CMV-seropositive. Both conserved end residues are part of each CDR3. The order of the fields is V gene, D gene, clone size, J gene, CDR3 DNA, CDR3 protein. The D gene is left open where the match is weak. The size field is filled for only some rows; it gives once, few, many or a size class.

>TRBV9|-|few|TRBJ1-1
TGTGCCAGCAGCGTAGGCGGGACGGGGAACACTGAAGCTTTCTTT
CASSVGGTGNTEAFF
>TRBV5-1|-|-|TRBJ2-3
TGCGCCAGCAGCCTGATGGGCTGGGGCACAGATACGCAGTATTTT
CASSLMGWGTDTQYF
>TRBV15|TRBD1|-|TRBJ2-7
TGTGCCACCAGCAGAGCGGGACAGACACCCTTAGTCGACGAGCAGTACTTC
CATSRAGQTPLVDEQYF
>TRBV5-5|-|-|TRBJ2-7
TGTGCCAGCAGCTTGACAGGAGCCTACGAGCAGTACTTC
CASSLTGAYEQYF
>TRBV5-1|TRBD2|-|TRBJ2-7
TGCGCCAGCAGCCGGGGACTAGCGGGAGTCGAGCAGTACTTC
CASSRGLAGVEQYF
>TRBV4-1|-|-|TRBJ1-4
TGCGCCAGCAGCGCCGGGACACTAGAAAAACTGTTTTTT
CASSAGTLEKLFF
>TRBV7-6|TRBD1|-|TRBJ1-3
TGTGCCAGCAGTTCCGGGACAGGGGTGGACACCATATATTTT
CASSSGTGVDTIYF
>TRBV19|TRBD2|-|TRBJ2-3
TGTGCCAGTAGGACTAGCGGGCCGAGCACAGATACGCAGTATTTT
CASRTSGPSTDTQYF
>TRBV7-7|-|-|TRBJ2-2
TGTGCTAGCAGCCCCCTTTCTCCCGGCACCGGGGAGCTGTTTTTT
CASSPLSPGTGELFF
>TRBV7-7|-|-|TRBJ1-3
TGTGCCAGCAGCCCGACTTACTCCGGGAACACCATATATTTT
CASSPTYSGNTIYF
>TRBV18|TRBD1|once|TRBJ1-1
TGTGCCAGCTCACCTCAAACGACAGGGTCGAACACTGAAGCTTTCTTT
CASSPQTTGSNTEAFF
>TRBV28|-|-|TRBJ1-2
TGTGCCAGCAGGGGGGGTTACTATGGCTACACCTTC
CASRGGYYGYTF
>TRBV10-2|-|-|TRBJ2-2
TGCGCCAGCAAAGCTCCCGGGGAGCTGTTTTTT
CASKAPGELFF
>TRBV18|TRBD1|-|TRBJ1-1
TGTGCCAGCTCCCTGGGACAGCCTTGGGAAGCTTTCTTT
CASSLGQPWEAFF
>TRBV10-3|TRBD2|-|TRBJ2-1
TGTGCCATCAGTTCCTGGACTAGCGGGAGGGCCGTTGAGCAGTTCTTC
CAISSWTSGRAVEQFF
>TRBV6-8|-|-|TRBJ2-7
TGTGCCAGCACCCGCCCCCGCGGGAAGTACGAGCAGTACTTC
CASTRPRGKYEQYF
>TRBV5-1|TRBD1|-|TRBJ1-1
TGCGCCAGCAGTTCACAGGGGGCAGGGACTGAAGCTTTCTTT
CASSSQGAGTEAFF
>TRBV5-4|TRBD1|few|TRBJ1-6
TGTGCCAGCAGCTCTCGGGACAGCCGAAACTCACCCCTCCACTTT
CASSSRDSRNSPLHF
>TRBV10-2|-|-|TRBJ1-1
TGCGCCACATCCGCGGGGTACACTGAAGCTTTCTTT
CATSAGYTEAFF
>TRBV7-8|-|once|TRBJ2-2
TGTGCCAGCAGCGACCCGGGACTTAACACCGGGGAGCTGTTTTTT
CASSDPGLNTGELFF
>TRBV19|-|-|TRBJ2-7
TGTGCCAGTAGTATAGACCCCCGAGGCTACGAGCAGTACTTC
CASSIDPRGYEQYF
>TRBV7-2|-|few|TRBJ1-2
TGTGCCAGCAGCTTTGTCCTCCACCGGGCAGGGGTAGGGTATGGCTACACCTTC
CASSFVLHRAGVGYGYTF
>TRBV18|TRBD1|few|TRBJ1-5
TGTGCCAGCTCACCAGGGACAGGCAATCAGCCCCAGCATTTT
CASSPGTGNQPQHF
>TRBV7-2|TRBD2|-|TRBJ2-1
TGTGCCAGCAGCTTAATAGCGGGAGCCACCTACAATGAGCAGTTCTTC
CASSLIAGATYNEQFF
>TRBV7-6|TRBD2|-|TRBJ2-1
TGTGCCAGCAGCATTACTAGGCGGGAGGCCAATGAGCAGTTCTTC
CASSITRREANEQFF
>TRBV6-1|-|once|TRBJ2-7
TGTGCCAGCAGTTATTACTACGAGCAGTACTTC
CASSYYYEQYF